The source of this TCR beta chain is a study of shared clonotypes between healthy human individuals. Study-level information: The donors, a couple of women and three men, were aged 18 to 49.

About this clone itself: Its antigen is currently unknown.

Study findings and constraints: The sharing of 5% to 6.5% of naive CD4 clonotypes was seen across several donors.

TCRdb's table, derived via immunoSEQ multiplex PCR, lists solely in-frame clones and lacks some. Of some 2.1 million clones listed, just over 90% were seen once; the top ten hold roughly 1.7%. CD8 cells classed as naive were CD45RO-negative and positively selected for CCR7, excluding terminally differentiated effector memory CD45RA+ cells. This CDR3 has 14 amino acids. Germline-derived CDR1 and CDR2 are SGHRS and YFSETQ. V was clipped by 0 bases and J by 9 bases, with 13 bases between them. The chain couples TRBV5-1 to TRBJ2-1, with D possibly being TRBD1 (5 bases). The sequenced sample consisted of naive CD8+ T cells from PBMCs. The sequence came from a man aged 18 to 30 in good health. Some clones in this sample may be carry-over from other donors' samples. CDR3 bases: TGCGCCAGCAGCTTGGAACAGGAGATTGGTGAGCAGTTCTTC. It codes for CASSLEQEIGEQFF.